This TCR beta chain was observed in a study of blood T cells in healthy people across ages. For this clonotype: The target antigen is unknown.

Study-level results: Estimates of total diversity, which came from one million sequenced T cells, were considered to be underestimates.

The CDR3 runs to 15 residues. The ends were cut back, 1 base at V and 5 bases at J, with 12 bases in the middle. CDR1 and CDR2 from the germline V gene are LGHNA and YSLEER. Then a second PCR, running roughly 6 to 12 cycles, was carried out with a sample-barcoded 5' primer and a J-beta primer mix. TCRdb itself ran the 5' RACE reads through MiXCR, one entry per CDR3 protein. Counted here are about 1.4 million distinct CDR3 sequences, roughly 64% occurring once; the ten biggest clones make up under 8.5%. The clonotype comes from a man aged 18 to 35 in good health. The rearrangement links TRBV4-3 to TRBJ1-5, with D unclear. The specimen sequenced was blood. The CDR3 DNA reads TGCGCCAGCAGCCAAGGGTCAGGCCGAGATCAGCCCCAGCATTTT. Residues: CASSQGSGRDQPQHF.